Listed below are T cell receptor beta chains from one sample, sequenced in a study of beta chain features in type 1 diabetes. The method was immunoSEQ multiplex PCR; TCRdb's version includes in-frame clones alone and lacks a portion of them. The sample records some 250,000 clones, roughly 30% being singletons. The sequencing sample was made of central memory CD4+ T cells from blood. The receptors were gathered from a young man in good health. CDR3s include the opening cysteine and the closing phenylalanine or tryptophan. D genes are given only for firm matches. The size of a clone is reported for some rows only, either as once, few or many, or as a class for expanded clones.

CDR3: CSGEENEKLFF
DNA: TGCAGTGGAGAAGAGAATGAAAAACTGTTTTTT
size: NA
D: NA
V: TRBV20-1
J: TRBJ1-4

CDR3: CALSVDRSDVGNQPQHF
DNA: TGTGCCTTGAGTGTCGACAGGAGCGATGTAGGCAATCAGCCCCAGCATTTT
size: NA
D: NA
V: TRBV30
J: TRBJ1-5

CDR3: CASSLALTVLNNEQFF
DNA: TGTGCCAGCAGCTTAGCGCTGACCGTACTCAACAATGAGCAGTTCTTC
size: few
D: NA
V: TRBV7-9
J: TRBJ2-1

CDR3: CAWSVSGRLYEQYF
DNA: TGTGCCTGGAGTGTTAGCGGGAGGCTCTACGAGCAGTACTTC
size: NA
D: TRBD2
V: TRBV30
J: TRBJ2-7

CDR3: CASSVIDGRSSYNEQFF
DNA: TGTGCCAGCAGCGTAATCGACGGGCGGAGCTCCTACAATGAGCAGTTCTTC
size: NA
D: NA
V: TRBV9
J: TRBJ2-1

CDR3: CASSLTGTVVTDTQYF
DNA: TGTGCCAGCAGCTTAACCGGGACAGTGGTCACAGATACGCAGTATTTT
size: NA
D: TRBD1
V: TRBV7-8
J: TRBJ2-3

CDR3: CASGGGRSTDTQYF
DNA: TGCGCCAGCGGAGGGGGCAGAAGCACAGATACGCAGTATTTT
size: many
D: NA
V: TRBV4-3
J: TRBJ2-3

CDR3: CATSRDPPGAYYNEQFF
DNA: TGTGCCACCAGCAGAGATCCTCCGGGAGCGTACTACAATGAGCAGTTCTTC
size: many
D: NA
V: TRBV15
J: TRBJ2-1

CDR3: CSHTLTSGDQETQYF
DNA: TGCAGCCACACCCTGACTAGCGGGGACCAAGAGACCCAGTACTTC
size: few
D: TRBD2
V: TRBV29-1
J: TRBJ2-5

CDR3: CASSRGAGLDYGYTF
DNA: TGTGCCAGCTCGAGGGGCGCTGGGTTGGACTATGGCTACACCTTC
size: few
D: NA
V: TRBV18
J: TRBJ1-2

CDR3: CASSQDGAISDTQYF
DNA: TGCGCCAGCAGCCAAGACGGAGCAATCTCAGATACGCAGTATTTT
size: NA
D: NA
V: TRBV4-3
J: TRBJ2-3

CDR3: CASSLTPGTQETQYF
DNA: TGTGCCAGCAGTTTGACCCCCGGTACCCAAGAGACCCAGTACTTC
size: NA
D: NA
V: TRBV28
J: TRBJ2-5

CDR3: CSAGDRYEQYF
DNA: TGCAGTGCTGGGGACAGGTACGAGCAGTACTTC
size: NA
D: TRBD1
V: TRBV20-1
J: TRBJ2-7

CDR3: CSVSLSGNTIYF
DNA: TGCAGCGTTTCTCTCTCTGGAAACACCATATATTTT
size: few
D: NA
V: TRBV29-1
J: TRBJ1-3

CDR3: CASTAGQDLNYGYTF
DNA: TGTGCCAGCACCGCGGGACAGGACCTTAACTATGGCTACACCTTC
size: few
D: TRBD1
V: TRBV25-1
J: TRBJ1-2

CDR3: CAWTRETEAFF
DNA: TGTGCCTGGACGAGGGAAACTGAAGCTTTCTTT
size: NA
D: NA
V: TRBV30
J: TRBJ1-1

CDR3: CASSQGGATYEQYF
DNA: TGCGCCAGCAGCCAGGGGGGAGCTACCTACGAGCAGTACTTC
size: NA
D: NA
V: TRBV5-1
J: TRBJ2-7

CDR3: CASSRTGDGANVLTF
DNA: TGTGCCAGCAGCCGCACAGGGGACGGGGCCAACGTCCTGACTTTC
size: NA
D: TRBD1
V: TRBV5-4
J: TRBJ2-6

CDR3: CASRETSRQETQYF
DNA: TGTGCCAGCAGGGAAACTAGCCGCCAAGAGACCCAGTACTTC
size: NA
D: NA
V: TRBV6-5
J: TRBJ2-5

CDR3: CASSAGQGGADTQYF
DNA: TGTGCCAGCAGTGCGGGACAGGGGGGCGCAGATACGCAGTATTTT
size: NA
D: TRBD1
V: TRBV2
J: TRBJ2-3

CDR3: CASSFPGLAGGEQFF
DNA: TGTGCCAGCAGTTTCCCGGGACTAGCGGGGGGAGAGCAGTTCTTC
size: NA
D: TRBD2
V: TRBV27
J: TRBJ2-1

CDR3: CSVTGTGGGTDTQYF
DNA: TGCAGCGTAACCGGGACAGGGGGTGGCACAGATACGCAGTATTTT
size: NA
D: TRBD1
V: TRBV29-1
J: TRBJ2-3

CDR3: CASSWSRIDTQYF
DNA: TGTGCCAGCAGCTGGAGCAGAATAGATACGCAGTATTTT
size: many
D: NA
V: TRBV5-4
J: TRBJ2-3

CDR3: CSVATDINQPQHF
DNA: TGCAGCGTTGCTACGGACATCAATCAGCCCCAGCATTTT
size: NA
D: NA
V: TRBV29-1
J: TRBJ1-5

CDR3: CASAFLDLATDTQYF
DNA: TGCGCCAGCGCATTCTTGGACTTAGCCACAGATACGCAGTATTTT
size: NA
D: NA
V: TRBV5-1
J: TRBJ2-3

CDR3: CASSLGAFKHEQFF
DNA: TGTGCCAGCAGCTTGGGGGCTTTTAAGCATGAGCAGTTCTTC
size: few
D: NA
V: TRBV5-6
J: TRBJ2-1

CDR3: CAWSRQMNTEAFF
DNA: TGTGCCTGGAGTCGACAGATGAACACTGAAGCTTTCTTT
size: NA
D: NA
V: TRBV30
J: TRBJ1-1

CDR3: CAWSLKGQRTEAFF
DNA: TGTGCCTGGAGTCTCAAGGGACAGCGCACTGAAGCTTTCTTT
size: few
D: TRBD1
V: TRBV30
J: TRBJ1-1

CDR3: CASSVDRETQYF
DNA: TGTGCCAGCAGCGTAGATAGGGAGACCCAGTACTTC
size: NA
D: NA
V: TRBV9
J: TRBJ2-5

CDR3: CASSPGTFYEQYF
DNA: TGTGCCAGCAGCCCCGGGACTTTCTACGAGCAGTACTTC
size: NA
D: NA
V: TRBV7-6
J: TRBJ2-7

CDR3: CASSSTEVHEQYF
DNA: TGTGCCAGCAGCTCCACCGAGGTTCACGAGCAGTACTTC
size: NA
D: NA
V: TRBV7-8
J: TRBJ2-7

CDR3: CASSPSSLQETQYF
DNA: TGTGCCAGCTCACCTTCTAGCTTGCAAGAGACCCAGTACTTC
size: few
D: NA
V: TRBV18
J: TRBJ2-5

CDR3: CSVPTGTSANTEAFF
DNA: TGCAGCGTTCCCACGGGGACGTCGGCGAACACTGAAGCTTTCTTT
size: NA
D: NA
V: TRBV29-1
J: TRBJ1-1

CDR3: CASSASGGATEQFF
DNA: TGTGCCAGCTCCGCTAGCGGGGGGGCCACTGAGCAGTTCTTC
size: NA
D: TRBD2
V: TRBV19
J: TRBJ2-1

CDR3: CASSLDRSGNGYTF
DNA: TGCGCCAGCAGCTTGGACAGGAGCGGGAATGGCTACACCTTC
size: many
D: NA
V: TRBV5-1
J: TRBJ1-2

CDR3: CASSQIAVTDTQYF
DNA: TGTGCCAGCAGCCAGATTGCGGTCACAGATACGCAGTATTTT
size: many
D: NA
V: TRBV16
J: TRBJ2-3

CDR3: CASNPGQTNTGELFF
DNA: TGCGCCAGCAACCCGGGACAGACTAATACCGGGGAGCTGTTTTTT
size: NA
D: TRBD1
V: TRBV5-1
J: TRBJ2-2

CDR3: CASSFGRHYEQYF
DNA: TGTGCCAGCAGTTTCGGACGGCACTACGAGCAGTACTTC
size: few
D: NA
V: TRBV28
J: TRBJ2-7

CDR3: CASSIVPNNEQFF
DNA: TGTGCCAGTAGTATAGTGCCAAACAATGAGCAGTTCTTC
size: NA
D: NA
V: TRBV19
J: TRBJ2-1

CDR3: CASSATSGIYNEQFF
DNA: TGTGCCAGCAGCGCGACTAGCGGGATCTACAATGAGCAGTTCTTC
size: NA
D: TRBD2
V: TRBV9
J: TRBJ2-1

CDR3: CSVVGNSETQYF
DNA: TGCAGCGTTGTGGGGAATTCGGAGACCCAGTACTTC
size: few
D: NA
V: TRBV29-1
J: TRBJ2-5

CDR3: CASSLRSGGQLAVDSNQPQHF
DNA: TGTGCCAGCAGCCTCAGATCTGGGGGACAGTTAGCAGTAGATAGCAATCAGCCCCAGCATTTT
size: few
D: NA
V: TRBV21-1
J: TRBJ1-5

CDR3: CASEGRENTGELFF
DNA: TGTGCCAGTGAGGGCCGGGAGAACACCGGGGAGCTGTTTTTT
size: few
D: NA
V: TRBV9
J: TRBJ2-2

CDR3: CASSVAWGNQETQYF
DNA: TGTGCCAGCAGCGTAGCTTGGGGGAACCAAGAGACCCAGTACTTC
size: NA
D: NA
V: TRBV9
J: TRBJ2-5

CDR3: CASSYSWGREQFF
DNA: TGTGCCAGCAGTTACTCATGGGGCCGTGAGCAGTTCTTC
size: few
D: NA
V: TRBV6-5
J: TRBJ2-1

CDR3: CASSYGQVGGYEQYF
DNA: TGTGCCAGCAGTTACGGGCAGGTGGGGGGCTACGAGCAGTACTTC
size: few
D: NA
V: TRBV6-5
J: TRBJ2-7

CDR3: CSVGLGLVVFDTQYF
DNA: TGCAGCGTGGGGTTAGGACTAGTCGTTTTTGATACGCAGTATTTT
size: few
D: TRBD2
V: TRBV29-1
J: TRBJ2-3

CDR3: CASSHSLRTDTQYF
DNA: TGCGCCAGCAGCCATAGCTTGAGGACGGATACGCAGTATTTT
size: NA
D: NA
V: TRBV4-3
J: TRBJ2-3

CDR3: CASSILLVNYEQFF
DNA: TGTGCCAGTAGTATTTTACTAGTTAACTATGAGCAGTTCTTC
size: once
D: NA
V: TRBV19
J: TRBJ2-1

CDR3: CASSREGSGYGYTF
DNA: TGCGCCAGCAGCAGAGAAGGGAGCGGGTATGGCTACACCTTC
size: NA
D: NA
V: TRBV5-1
J: TRBJ1-2

CDR3: CAWSGPGLAGETQYF
DNA: TGTGCCTGGAGTGGACCGGGACTAGCGGGAGAGACCCAGTACTTC
size: few
D: TRBD2
V: TRBV30
J: TRBJ2-5

CDR3: CSVVTGTAGYTF
DNA: TGCAGCGTTGTTACTGGGACCGCGGGCTACACCTTC
size: few
D: NA
V: TRBV29-1
J: TRBJ1-2

CDR3: CASSRRYEQYF
DNA: TGTGCCAGCAGTCGGCGTTACGAGCAGTACTTC
size: few
D: NA
V: TRBV25-1
J: TRBJ2-7

CDR3: CASSYSGTTDTQYF
DNA: TGTGCCAGCAGTTACTCCGGCACCACAGATACGCAGTATTTT
size: NA
D: NA
V: TRBV6-6
J: TRBJ2-3

CDR3: CASSLKGAGGEKLFF
DNA: TGTGCCAGCAGCTTAAAGGGCGCGGGTGGCGAAAAACTGTTTTTT
size: NA
D: NA
V: TRBV5-4
J: TRBJ1-4

CDR3: CASREQGWGNQPQHF
DNA: TGTGCCAGCAGGGAACAGGGCTGGGGCAATCAGCCCCAGCATTTT
size: few
D: NA
V: TRBV6-5
J: TRBJ1-5

CDR3: CSATRGETQYF
DNA: TGCAGTGCTACCAGAGGAGAGACCCAGTACTTC
size: NA
D: NA
V: TRBV20-1
J: TRBJ2-5

CDR3: CASSLEHLSSYNEQFF
DNA: TGTGCCAGCAGCTTAGAACATCTGAGCTCCTACAATGAGCAGTTCTTC
size: NA
D: NA
V: TRBV7-2
J: TRBJ2-1